The T cell receptor beta chain under discussion was sequenced for a study of blood T cells in healthy people across ages. To note about this clonotype: No antigen is known for it.

Study findings and constraints: Underestimates were what the diversity estimates from one million T cells were considered to be. CMV infection status of these donors was not known.

With a J-beta primer mix and a sample-barcoded 5' primer, a second PCR ran about 6 to 11 cycles. Template switching added a 12-random-nucleotide identifier to every cDNA molecule. In TCRdb, the 5' RACE reads were re-called with MiXCR into one record per CDR3 protein. Seen here are 790,000 or so distinct CDR3 sequences, about half observed once, and the top ten hold approximately 18%. Trimming at V came to 5 bases and at J to 7 bases, leaving 17 bases not matched to a gene. The CDR3 contains 17 residues. Germline V lookup: CDR1 SEHNR, CDR2 FQNEAQ (reference sequence). Sequencing input: blood. The V gene is TRBV7-9, the J gene TRBJ1-2; TRBD1 aligns across 9 bases. The clonotype was recovered from a man older than 75 in good health. CDR3 nucleotides: TGTGCCAGCAGCCCTCTACGCCGGGACAGGGTATTGGGTGGCTACACCTTC. It codes for CASSPLRRDRVLGGYTF.